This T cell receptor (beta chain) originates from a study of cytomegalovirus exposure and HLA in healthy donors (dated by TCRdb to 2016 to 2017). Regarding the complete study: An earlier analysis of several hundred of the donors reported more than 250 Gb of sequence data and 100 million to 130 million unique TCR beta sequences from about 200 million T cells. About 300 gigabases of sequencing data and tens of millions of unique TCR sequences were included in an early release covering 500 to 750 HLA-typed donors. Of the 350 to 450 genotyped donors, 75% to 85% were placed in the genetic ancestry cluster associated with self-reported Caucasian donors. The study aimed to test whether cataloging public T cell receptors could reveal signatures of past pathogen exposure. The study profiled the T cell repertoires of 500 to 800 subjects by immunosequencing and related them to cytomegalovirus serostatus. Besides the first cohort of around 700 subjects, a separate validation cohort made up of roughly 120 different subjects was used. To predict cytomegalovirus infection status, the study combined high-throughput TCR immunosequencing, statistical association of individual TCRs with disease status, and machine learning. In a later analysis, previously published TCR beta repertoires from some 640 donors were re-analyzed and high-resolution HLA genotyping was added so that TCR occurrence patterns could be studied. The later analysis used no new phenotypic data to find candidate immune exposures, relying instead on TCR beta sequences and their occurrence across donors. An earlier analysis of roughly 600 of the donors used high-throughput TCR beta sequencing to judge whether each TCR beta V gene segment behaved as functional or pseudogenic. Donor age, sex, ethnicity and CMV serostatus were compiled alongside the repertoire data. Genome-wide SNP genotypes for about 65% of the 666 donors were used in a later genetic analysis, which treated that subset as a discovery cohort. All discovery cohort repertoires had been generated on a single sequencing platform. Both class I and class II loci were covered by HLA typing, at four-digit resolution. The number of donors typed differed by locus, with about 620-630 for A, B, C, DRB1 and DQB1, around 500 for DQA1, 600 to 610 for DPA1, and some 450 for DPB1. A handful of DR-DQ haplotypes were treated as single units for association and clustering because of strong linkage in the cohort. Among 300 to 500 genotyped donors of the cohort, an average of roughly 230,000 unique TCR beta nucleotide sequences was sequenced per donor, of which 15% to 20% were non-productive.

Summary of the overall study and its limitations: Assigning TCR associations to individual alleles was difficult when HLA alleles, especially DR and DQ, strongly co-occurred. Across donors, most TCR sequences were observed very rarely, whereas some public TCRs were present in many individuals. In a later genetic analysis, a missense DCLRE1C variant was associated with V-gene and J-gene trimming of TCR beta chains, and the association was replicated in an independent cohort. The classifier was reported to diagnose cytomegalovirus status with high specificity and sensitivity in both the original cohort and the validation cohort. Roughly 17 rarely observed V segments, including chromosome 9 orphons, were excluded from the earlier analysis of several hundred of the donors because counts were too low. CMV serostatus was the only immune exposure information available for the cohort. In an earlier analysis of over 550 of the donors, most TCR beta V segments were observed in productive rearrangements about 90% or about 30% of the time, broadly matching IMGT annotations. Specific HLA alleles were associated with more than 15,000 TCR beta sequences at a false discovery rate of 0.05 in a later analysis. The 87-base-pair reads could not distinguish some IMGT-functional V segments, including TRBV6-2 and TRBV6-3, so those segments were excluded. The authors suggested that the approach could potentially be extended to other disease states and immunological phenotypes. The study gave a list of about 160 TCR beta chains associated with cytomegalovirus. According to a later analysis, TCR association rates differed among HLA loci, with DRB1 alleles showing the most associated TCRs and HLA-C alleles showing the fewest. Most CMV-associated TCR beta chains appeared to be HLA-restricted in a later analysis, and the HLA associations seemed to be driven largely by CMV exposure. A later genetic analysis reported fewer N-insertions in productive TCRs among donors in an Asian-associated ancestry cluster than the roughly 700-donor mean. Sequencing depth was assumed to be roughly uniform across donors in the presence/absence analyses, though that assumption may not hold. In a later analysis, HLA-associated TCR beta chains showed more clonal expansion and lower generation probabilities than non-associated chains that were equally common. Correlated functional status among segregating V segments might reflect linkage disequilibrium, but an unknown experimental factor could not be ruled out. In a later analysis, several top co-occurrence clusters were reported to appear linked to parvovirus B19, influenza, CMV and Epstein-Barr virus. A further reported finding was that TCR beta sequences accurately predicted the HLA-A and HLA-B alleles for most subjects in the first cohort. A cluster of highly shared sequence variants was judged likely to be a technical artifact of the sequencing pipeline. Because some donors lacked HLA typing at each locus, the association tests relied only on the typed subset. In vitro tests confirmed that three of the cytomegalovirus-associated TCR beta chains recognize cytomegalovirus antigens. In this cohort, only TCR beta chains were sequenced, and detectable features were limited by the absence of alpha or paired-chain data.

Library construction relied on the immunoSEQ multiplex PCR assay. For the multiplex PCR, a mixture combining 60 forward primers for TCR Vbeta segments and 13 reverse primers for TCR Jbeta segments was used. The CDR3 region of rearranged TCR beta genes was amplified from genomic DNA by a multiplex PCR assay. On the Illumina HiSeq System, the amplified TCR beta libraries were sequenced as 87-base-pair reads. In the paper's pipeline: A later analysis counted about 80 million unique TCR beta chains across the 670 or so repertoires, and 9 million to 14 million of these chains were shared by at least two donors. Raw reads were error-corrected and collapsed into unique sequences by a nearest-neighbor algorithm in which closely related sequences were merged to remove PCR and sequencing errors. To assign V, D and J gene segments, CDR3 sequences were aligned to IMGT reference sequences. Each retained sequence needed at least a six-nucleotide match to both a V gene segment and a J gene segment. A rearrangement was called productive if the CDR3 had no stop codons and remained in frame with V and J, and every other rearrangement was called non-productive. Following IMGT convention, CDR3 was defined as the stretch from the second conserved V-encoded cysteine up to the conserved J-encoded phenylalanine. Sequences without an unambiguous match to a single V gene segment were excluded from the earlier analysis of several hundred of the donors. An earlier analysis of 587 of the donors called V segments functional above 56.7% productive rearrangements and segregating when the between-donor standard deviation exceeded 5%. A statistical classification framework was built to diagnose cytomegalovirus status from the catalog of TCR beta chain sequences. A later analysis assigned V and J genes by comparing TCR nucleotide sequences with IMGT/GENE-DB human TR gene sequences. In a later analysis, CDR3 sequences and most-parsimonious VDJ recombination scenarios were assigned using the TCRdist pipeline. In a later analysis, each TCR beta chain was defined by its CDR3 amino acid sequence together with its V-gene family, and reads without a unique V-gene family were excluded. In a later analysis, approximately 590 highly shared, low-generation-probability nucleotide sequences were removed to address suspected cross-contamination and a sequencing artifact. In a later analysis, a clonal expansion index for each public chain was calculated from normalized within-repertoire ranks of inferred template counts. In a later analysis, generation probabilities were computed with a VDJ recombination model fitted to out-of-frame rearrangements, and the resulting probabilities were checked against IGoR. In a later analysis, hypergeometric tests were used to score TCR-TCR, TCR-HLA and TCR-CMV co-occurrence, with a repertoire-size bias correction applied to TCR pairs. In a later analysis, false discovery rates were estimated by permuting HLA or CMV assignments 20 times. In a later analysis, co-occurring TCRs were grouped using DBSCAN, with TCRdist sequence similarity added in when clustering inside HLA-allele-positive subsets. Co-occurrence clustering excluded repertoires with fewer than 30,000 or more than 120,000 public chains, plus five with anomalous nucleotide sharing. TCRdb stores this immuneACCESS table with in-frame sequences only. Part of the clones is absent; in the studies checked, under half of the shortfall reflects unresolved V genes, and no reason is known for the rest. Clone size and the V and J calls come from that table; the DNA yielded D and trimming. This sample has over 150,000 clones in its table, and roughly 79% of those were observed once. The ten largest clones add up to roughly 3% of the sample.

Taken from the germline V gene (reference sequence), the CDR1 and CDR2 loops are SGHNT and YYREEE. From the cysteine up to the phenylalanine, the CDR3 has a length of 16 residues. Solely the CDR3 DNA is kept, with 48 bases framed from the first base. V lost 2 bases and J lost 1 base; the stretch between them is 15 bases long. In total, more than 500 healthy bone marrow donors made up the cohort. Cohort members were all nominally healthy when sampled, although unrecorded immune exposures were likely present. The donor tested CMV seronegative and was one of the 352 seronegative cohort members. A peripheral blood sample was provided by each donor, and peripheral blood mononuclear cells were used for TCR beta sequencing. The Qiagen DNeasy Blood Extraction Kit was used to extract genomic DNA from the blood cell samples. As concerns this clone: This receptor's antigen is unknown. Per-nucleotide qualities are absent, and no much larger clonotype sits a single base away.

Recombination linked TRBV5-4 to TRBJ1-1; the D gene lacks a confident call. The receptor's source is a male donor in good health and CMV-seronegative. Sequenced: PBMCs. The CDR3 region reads CASSFESVPGNTEAFF. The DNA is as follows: TGTGCCAGCAGCTTTGAGAGTGTGCCGGGGAACACTGAAGCTTTCTTT.